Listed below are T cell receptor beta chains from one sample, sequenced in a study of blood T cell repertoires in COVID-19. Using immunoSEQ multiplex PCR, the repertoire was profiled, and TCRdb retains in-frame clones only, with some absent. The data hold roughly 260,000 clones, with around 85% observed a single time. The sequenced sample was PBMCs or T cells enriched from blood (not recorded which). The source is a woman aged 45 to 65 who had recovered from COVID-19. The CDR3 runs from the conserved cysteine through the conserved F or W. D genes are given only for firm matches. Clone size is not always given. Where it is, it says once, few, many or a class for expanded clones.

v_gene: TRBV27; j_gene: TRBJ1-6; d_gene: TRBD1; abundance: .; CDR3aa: CASRDRANSPLHF; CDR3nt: TGTGCCAGCCGGGACAGGGCCAATTCACCCCTCCACTTT
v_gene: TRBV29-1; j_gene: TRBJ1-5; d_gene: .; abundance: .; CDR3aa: CSVENESRYQPQHF; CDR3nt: TGCAGCGTTGAAAACGAATCGCGGTATCAGCCCCAGCATTTT
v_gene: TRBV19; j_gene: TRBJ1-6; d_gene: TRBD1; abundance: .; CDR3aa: CASSASGTGLIGSPLHF; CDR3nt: TGTGCCAGTAGTGCATCCGGGACAGGGCTAATCGGTTCACCCCTCCACTTT
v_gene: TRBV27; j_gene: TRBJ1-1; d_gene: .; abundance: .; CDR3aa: CASSLSMALEAFF; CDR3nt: TGTGCCAGCAGTTTATCGATGGCCCTTGAAGCTTTCTTT
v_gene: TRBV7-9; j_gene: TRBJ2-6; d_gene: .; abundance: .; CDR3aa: CASRGFSGANVLTF; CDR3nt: TGTGCCAGCCGGGGGTTCTCTGGGGCCAACGTCCTGACTTTC
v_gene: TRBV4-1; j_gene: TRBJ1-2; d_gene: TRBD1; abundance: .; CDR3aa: CASSQVIRQGSYGYTF; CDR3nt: TGCGCCAGCAGCCAAGTAATAAGACAGGGCTCCTATGGCTACACCTTC
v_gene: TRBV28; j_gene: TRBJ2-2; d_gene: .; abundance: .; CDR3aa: CASSLPANTGELFF; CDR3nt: TGTGCCAGCAGTTTACCCGCGAACACCGGGGAGCTGTTTTTT
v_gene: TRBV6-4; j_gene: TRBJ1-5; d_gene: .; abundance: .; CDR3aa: CASSVSVSVIRDYSNQPQHF; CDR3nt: TGTGCCAGCAGTGTCTCGGTGAGCGTAATAAGAGATTATAGCAATCAGCCCCAGCATTTT
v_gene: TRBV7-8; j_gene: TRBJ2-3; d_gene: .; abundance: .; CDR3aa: CASSRQGTDTQYF; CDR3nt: TGTGCCAGCAGCCGACAAGGGACTGATACGCAGTATTTT
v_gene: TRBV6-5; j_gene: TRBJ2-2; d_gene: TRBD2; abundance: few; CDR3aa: CASRLTSEAGELFF; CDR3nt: TGTGCCAGCAGGTTGACTAGCGAGGCAGGGGAGCTGTTTTTT
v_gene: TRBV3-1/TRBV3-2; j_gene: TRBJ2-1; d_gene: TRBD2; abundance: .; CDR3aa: CASSFRTSGNNEQFF; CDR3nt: TGTGCCAGCAGCTTCAGGACTAGCGGCAACAATGAGCAGTTCTTC
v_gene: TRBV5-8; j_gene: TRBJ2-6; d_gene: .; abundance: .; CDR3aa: CASSLTGANVLTF; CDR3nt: TGTGCCAGCAGCCTAACCGGGGCCAACGTCCTGACTTTC
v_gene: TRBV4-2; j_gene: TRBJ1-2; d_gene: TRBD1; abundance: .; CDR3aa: CASSLGQGARAGGYTF; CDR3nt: TGTGCCAGCAGCCTGGGACAGGGGGCGCGAGCGGGAGGCTACACCTTC
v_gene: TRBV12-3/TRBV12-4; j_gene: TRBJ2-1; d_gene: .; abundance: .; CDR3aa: CASSLSSEQFF; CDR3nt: TGTGCCAGCAGTTTATCGTCCGAGCAGTTCTTC
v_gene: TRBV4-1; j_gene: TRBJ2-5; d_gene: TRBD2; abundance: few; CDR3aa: CASSRGGVETQYF; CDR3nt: TGCGCCAGCAGCCGGGGAGGGGTGGAGACCCAGTACTTC
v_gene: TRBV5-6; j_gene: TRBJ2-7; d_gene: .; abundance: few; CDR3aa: CASSLITTPNEQYF; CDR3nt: TGTGCCAGCAGCTTAATAACTACCCCAAACGAGCAGTACTTC
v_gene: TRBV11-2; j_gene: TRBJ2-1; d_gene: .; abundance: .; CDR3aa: CASSGLKGGDTLEQFF; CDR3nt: TGTGCCAGCAGCGGATTGAAAGGGGGAGATACTCTTGAGCAGTTCTTC
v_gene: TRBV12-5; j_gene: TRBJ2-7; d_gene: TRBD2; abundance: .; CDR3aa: CASGTSGRPHAHYEQYF; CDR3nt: TGTGCTAGTGGTACTAGCGGGAGGCCACATGCCCACTACGAGCAGTACTTC
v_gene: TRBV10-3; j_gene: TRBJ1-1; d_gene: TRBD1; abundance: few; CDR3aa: CAISERGQRTPYTEAFF; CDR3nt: TGTGCCATCAGTGAGCGGGGACAGCGGACACCTTACACTGAAGCTTTCTTT
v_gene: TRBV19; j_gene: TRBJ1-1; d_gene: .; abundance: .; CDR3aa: CASSIDRITGTQNTEAFF; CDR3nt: TGTGCCAGTAGTATAGATAGGATAACAGGAACCCAGAACACTGAAGCTTTCTTT
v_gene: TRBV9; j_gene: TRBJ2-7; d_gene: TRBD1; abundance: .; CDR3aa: CASSVGGQGASREQYF; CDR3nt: TGTGCCAGCAGCGTAGGAGGCCAGGGGGCTAGCCGCGAGCAGTACTTC
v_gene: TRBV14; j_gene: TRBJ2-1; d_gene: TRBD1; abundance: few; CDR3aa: CASSQERSGGAGGSSYNEQFF; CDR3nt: TGTGCCAGCAGCCAAGAGCGGTCAGGGGGCGCCGGCGGCAGCTCCTACAATGAGCAGTTCTTC
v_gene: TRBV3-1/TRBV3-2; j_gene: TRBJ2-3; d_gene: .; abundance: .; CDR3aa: CASSQEIVGALDTQYF; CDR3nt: TGTGCCAGCAGCCAAGAAATTGTGGGGGCGCTTGATACGCAGTATTTT
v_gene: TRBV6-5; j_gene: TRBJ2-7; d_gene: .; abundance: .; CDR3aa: CASSRSPYEQYF; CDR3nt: TGTGCCAGCAGCCGCAGTCCTTACGAGCAGTACTTC
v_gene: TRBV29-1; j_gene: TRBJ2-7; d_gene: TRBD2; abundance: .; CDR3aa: CSVAPGTSGRGRQYF; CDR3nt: TGCAGCGTTGCCCCAGGGACTAGCGGGAGGGGTAGGCAGTACTTC
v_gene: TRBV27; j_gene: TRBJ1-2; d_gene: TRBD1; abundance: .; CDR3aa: CASSFYQRGLLGYTF; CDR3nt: TGTGCCAGCAGTTTTTATCAGAGGGGGCTCTTAGGCTACACCTTC
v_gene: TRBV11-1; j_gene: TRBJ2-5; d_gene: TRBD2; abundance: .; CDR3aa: CASSATSGSSETQYF; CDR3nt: TGTGCCAGCAGCGCGACTAGCGGGAGCTCAGAGACCCAGTACTTC
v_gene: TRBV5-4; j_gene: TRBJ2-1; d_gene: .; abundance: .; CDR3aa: CASSPRHSGDEQFF; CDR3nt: TGTGCCAGCAGCCCACGTCATTCCGGGGATGAGCAGTTCTTC
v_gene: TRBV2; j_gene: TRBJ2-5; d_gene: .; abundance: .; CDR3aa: CASPPGEEGIETQYF; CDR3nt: TGTGCCAGCCCCCCCGGAGAAGAGGGTATAGAGACCCAGTACTTC
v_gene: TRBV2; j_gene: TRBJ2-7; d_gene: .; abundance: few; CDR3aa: CASTKDSVSYEQYF; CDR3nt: TGTGCCAGCACCAAGGACAGCGTCTCCTACGAGCAGTACTTC
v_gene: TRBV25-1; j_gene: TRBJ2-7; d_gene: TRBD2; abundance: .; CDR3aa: CASGSSGRAREQYF; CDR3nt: TGTGCCAGCGGGTCTAGCGGGAGGGCGCGGGAGCAGTACTTC
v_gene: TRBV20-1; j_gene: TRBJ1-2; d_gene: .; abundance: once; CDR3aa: CSAPGGYTF; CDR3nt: TGCAGTGCCCCGGGGGGCTACACCTTC
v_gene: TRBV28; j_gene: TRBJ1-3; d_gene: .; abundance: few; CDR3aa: CASSLRISGNTIYF; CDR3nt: TGTGCCAGCAGTTTGCGTATCTCTGGAAACACCATATATTTT